This T cell receptor (beta chain) comes out of a study of metastatic and nonmetastatic thyroid tumors. The overall study: Comparative analysis of repertoires was undertaken across blood and tumor or nodule tissue obtained from malignant and benign thyroid patients.

Not a single patient had been given any form of treatment at any point before undergoing thyroid surgery. Authors' data handling: Across clinicopathological groups, CDR3 differences served as the basis for building a distant-metastasis classifier for papillary thyroid cancer. TCRdb redid the clone calls on the PCR reads using MiXCR. What appears here as the V and J calls and clone size reflects TCRdb's work, not the paper's. The sample consists of about 11,000 clones, around two fifths of them appearing once. A note on this clone: Its specificity is unknown.

The study's findings and limits: TCR beta diversity was reportedly significantly higher in malignant thyroid tumors than benign nodules, in blood and tumor.

Sequencing was performed on tumor tissue. This clonotype originated in a female donor with papillary thyroid cancer or a benign thyroid nodule (not recorded which). Some clones in this sample may be carry-over from other donors' samples.

The CDR3 DNA is TGTGCCAGCTCCGTGGCAGGGTCGGTACCAGATACGCAGTATTTT. Its translation: CASSVAGSVPDTQYF. The chain joins TRBV7-3 to TRBJ2-3; D is perhaps TRBD1 (5 bases). Germline CDR1 is SGHTA and CDR2 is FQGTGA. The CDR3 extends over 15 amino acids. V lost 8 bases to trimming and J lost 4 bases, with 19 bases between them.